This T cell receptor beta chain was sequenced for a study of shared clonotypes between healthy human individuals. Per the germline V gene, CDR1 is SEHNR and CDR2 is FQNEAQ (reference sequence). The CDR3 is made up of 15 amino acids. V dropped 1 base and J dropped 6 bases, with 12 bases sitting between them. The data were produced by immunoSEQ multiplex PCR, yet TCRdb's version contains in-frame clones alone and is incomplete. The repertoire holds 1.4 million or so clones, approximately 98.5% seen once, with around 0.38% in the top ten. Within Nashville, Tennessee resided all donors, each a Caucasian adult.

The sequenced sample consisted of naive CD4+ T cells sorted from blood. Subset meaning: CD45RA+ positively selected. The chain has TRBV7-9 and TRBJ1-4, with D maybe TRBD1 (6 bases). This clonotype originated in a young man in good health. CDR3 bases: TGTGCCAGCAGCTTAGGGGAGACAGGATATGAAAAACTGTTTTTT. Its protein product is CASSLGETGYEKLFF.